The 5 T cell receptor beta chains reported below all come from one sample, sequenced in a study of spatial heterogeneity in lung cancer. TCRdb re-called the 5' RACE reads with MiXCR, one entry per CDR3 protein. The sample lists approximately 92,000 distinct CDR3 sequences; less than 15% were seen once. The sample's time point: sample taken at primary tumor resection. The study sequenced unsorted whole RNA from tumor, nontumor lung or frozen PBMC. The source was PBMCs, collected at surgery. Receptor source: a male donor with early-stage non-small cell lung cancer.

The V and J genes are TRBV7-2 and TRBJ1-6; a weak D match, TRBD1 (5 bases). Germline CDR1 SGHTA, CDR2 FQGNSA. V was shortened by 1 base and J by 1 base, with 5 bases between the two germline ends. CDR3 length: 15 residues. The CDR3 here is CASSLEGSYNSPLHF. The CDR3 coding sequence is TGTGCCAGCAGCTTAGAGGGGTCCTATAATTCACCCCTCCACTTT.

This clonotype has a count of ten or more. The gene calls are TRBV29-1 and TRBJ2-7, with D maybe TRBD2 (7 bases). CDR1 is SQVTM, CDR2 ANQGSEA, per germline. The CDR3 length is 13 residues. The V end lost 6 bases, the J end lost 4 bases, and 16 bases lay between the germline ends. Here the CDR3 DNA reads TGCAGCGTCTCAGGGGAGGGCGTGTACGAGCAGTACTTC. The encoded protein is CSVSGEGVYEQYF.

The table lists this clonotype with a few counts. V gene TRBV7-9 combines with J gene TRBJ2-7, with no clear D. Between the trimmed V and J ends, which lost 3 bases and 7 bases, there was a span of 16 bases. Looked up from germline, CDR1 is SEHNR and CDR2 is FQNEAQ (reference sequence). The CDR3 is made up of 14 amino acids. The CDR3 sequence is CASSFSWSGDEQYF. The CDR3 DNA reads TGTGCCAGCAGCTTTAGTTGGTCCGGTGATGAGCAGTACTTC.

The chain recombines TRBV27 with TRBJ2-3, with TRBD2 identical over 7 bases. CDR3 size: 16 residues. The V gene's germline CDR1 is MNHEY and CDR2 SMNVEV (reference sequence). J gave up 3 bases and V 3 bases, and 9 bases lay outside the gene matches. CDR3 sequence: CASSFHLGRETDTQYF. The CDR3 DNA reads TGTGCCAGCAGTTTCCACCTGGGGAGGGAAACAGATACGCAGTATTTT.

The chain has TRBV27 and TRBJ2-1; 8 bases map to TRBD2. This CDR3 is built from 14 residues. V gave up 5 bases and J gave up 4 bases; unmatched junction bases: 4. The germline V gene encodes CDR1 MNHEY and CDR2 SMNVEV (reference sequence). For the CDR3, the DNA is TGTGCCAGCAGTACAGCGGGGGAGTACAATGAGCAGTTCTTC. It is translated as CASSTAGEYNEQFF.